These 5 T cell receptor beta chains came from one sample sequenced in a study. TCRdb used MiXCR to reprocess the RT-PCR reads, holding one entry per CDR3 protein. The data contain some 5,900 distinct CDR3 sequences, approximately 90% of them seen just once; the ten biggest clones take up around 8%. Sequenced input: memory CD4+ T cells from blood. These receptors originate from a female donor in good health, serving as a healthy control.

About this clonotype itself: With the library built for alpha chains, this beta chain is off target and its frequency is not meaningful. The chain has TRBV5-1 and TRBJ1-2; D might be TRBD1 (5 bases). The CDR3 is 13 residues long. CDR1 and CDR2 from the germline V gene are SGHRS and YFSETQ. V was cut by 3 bases and J by 7 bases, with 13 bases left in between. As DNA, the CDR3 is TGCGCCAGCAGCTCGGGCCAGGGCGGTGGCTACACCTTC. Its translation is CASSSGQGGGYTF.

Concerning this clonotype: A library made for alpha chains picked up this beta chain off target, so its size means little. The chain combines TRBV7-9 with TRBJ1-5; possible D gene TRBD1, 5 bases. CDR1 SEHNR and CDR2 FQNEAQ come from the germline V gene (reference sequence). CDR3 length: 13 residues. V dropped 1 base and J dropped 7 bases, with 8 bases sitting between them. In DNA, the CDR3 is TGTGCCAGCAGCTTAGGGGGGGACCAGCCCCAGCATTTT. Its translation is CASSLGGDQPQHF.

Notes on this clonotype: This beta chain came through as a stray read in a library set up for alpha chains, and its size says little. The rearrangement uses TRBV12-3 or TRBV12-4 and TRBJ1-6; tentative D call: TRBD1 (6 bases). The length of the CDR3 is 16 residues. V lost 6 bases and J 0 bases, leaving 12 bases between the germline ends. CDR3 coding DNA: TGTGCCAGCAGCCGGGTCAGGGGCTCCTATAATTCACCCCTCCACTTT. It is translated as CASSRVRGSYNSPLHF.

Concerning this clonotype itself: This beta chain lies outside the target of a library built for alpha chains; its clone size means little. This sequence joins TRBV7-7 and TRBJ1-1, with 7 bases that match TRBD1. Germline V lookup: CDR1 SSHAT, CDR2 FNYEAQ (reference sequence). The CDR3 is 13 residues long. V dropped 5 bases and J dropped 2; count of bases not matched to a gene: 2. Written as DNA, the CDR3 is TGTGCCAGCAGCCGGGACAGCAACACTGAAGCTTTCTTT. Protein: CASSRDSNTEAFF.

Note on this clonotype: This beta chain is a stray read from a library made for alpha chains; its abundance is not meaningful. This rearrangement joins TRBV4-3 to TRBJ1-2; tentatively, D is TRBD1 (6 bases). This CDR3 has 15 amino acids. V was pared by 4 bases and J by 2 bases, with 14 bases between. CDR1 is LGHNA and CDR2 is YSLEER in the germline V gene. The CDR3 reads CASSRDLGANYGYTF. The CDR3 DNA sequence: TGCGCCAGCAGCCGTGACTTGGGGGCCAACTATGGCTACACCTTC.